Listed below are T cell receptor beta chains from one sample, sequenced in a study of blood T cells in healthy people across ages. TCRdb processed the 5' RACE reads anew with MiXCR; each CDR3 protein has one entry. The repertoire has around 780,000 distinct CDR3 sequences, roughly 24% of them found once; the top ten carry approximately 2.9%. These data were also reused for a study on T cells of mothers and their children.

Sequencing was done on a sample of blood. The source is a boy aged 5-17 years in good health. Both conserved end residues are part of each CDR3. D genes are given only for firm matches. The listing skips clone size in some rows; elsewhere it reads once, few, many or a size class.

TGTGCCAGCATTCAAGCTGGAGGGCGCGATGAGCAGTTCTTC,CASIQAGGRDEQFF,NA,TRBJ2-1,TRBV12-3/TRBV12-4,14,NA
TGTGCCAGCAGTCCAATTAGTTCGGGGGAAGAGACCCAGTACTTC,CASSPISSGEETQYF,NA,TRBJ2-5,TRBV28,15,NA
TGTGCCAGCACCGGTCCCCGGACAGCCATAAGAGAAGAGACCCAGTACTTC,CASTGPRTAIREETQYF,NA,TRBJ2-5,TRBV2,17,NA
TGTGCCAGCAGCCCCACCGGGACAGGGGGCTTTCCCTACGAGCAGTACTTC,CASSPTGTGGFPYEQYF,TRBD1,TRBJ2-7,TRBV27,17,NA
TGTGCCAGCAGCGTGTCCCGGGTCCCCTACGAGCAGTACTTC,CASSVSRVPYEQYF,NA,TRBJ2-7,TRBV7-2,14,few
TGTGCCAGCAGTCCCAGGGGGTCTAGCACAGATACGCAGTATTTT,CASSPRGSSTDTQYF,TRBD1,TRBJ2-3,TRBV6-5,15,few
TGTGCCTGGAGCCTCGGGGGCGGGCAGTTCTTC,CAWSLGGGQFF,NA,TRBJ2-1,TRBV30,11,few
TGCAGTGCGGCCTTAAGCTCGAGGATCGCTAATGAAAAACTGTTTTTT,CSAALSSRIANEKLFF,NA,TRBJ1-4,TRBV20-1,16,few
TGTGCCAGCAGCCGTACATCCGGGACAGGGGAGAACATTCAGTACTTC,CASSRTSGTGENIQYF,TRBD1,TRBJ2-4,TRBV6-4,16,few
TGTGCCAGCAGCGTAGCCCCGGCCCGTAGGGTGAACACTGAAGCTTTCTTT,CASSVAPARRVNTEAFF,NA,TRBJ1-1,TRBV9,17,few
TGTGCCAACATTGAATTAACCGAGGGGCATGAGCAGTTCTTC,CANIELTEGHEQFF,NA,TRBJ2-1,TRBV7-9,14,few
TGTGCCAGCAGCGAGACGGACAGGGGTAATGAAAAACTGTTTTTT,CASSETDRGNEKLFF,TRBD1,TRBJ1-4,TRBV9,15,NA
TGTGCCAGCAGCCCGACTATCAGGACAGGGCGAAATAATTCACCCCTCCACTTT,CASSPTIRTGRNNSPLHF,TRBD1,TRBJ1-6,TRBV7-2,18,few
TGCGCCAGCAGCTTGGCCCTCGGGGTGAACACTGAAGCTTTCTTT,CASSLALGVNTEAFF,NA,TRBJ1-1,TRBV5-1,15,NA
TGTGCCAGCAGTTTTGGACAGCCCTACGAGCAGTACTTC,CASSFGQPYEQYF,NA,TRBJ2-7,TRBV27,13,many
TGTGCCAGCAGCCCGGAACACAATGAGCAGTTCTTC,CASSPEHNEQFF,NA,TRBJ2-1,TRBV7-9,12,few
TGTGCCAGCAGCTTCGGGGCGGTCGGGGAGCTGTTTTTT,CASSFGAVGELFF,NA,TRBJ2-2,TRBV7-9,13,NA
TGCGCCAGCAGCTCGTCCAGGGCCACGACTGAAGCTTTCTTT,CASSSSRATTEAFF,NA,TRBJ1-1,TRBV5-1,14,NA
TGTGCAACCGCCGGGGCCAGCACAGATACGCAGTATTTT,CATAGASTDTQYF,NA,TRBJ2-3,TRBV24-1,13,few
TGTGCCAGTCGACTAGAGGGTCTTGGTGAGCAGTTCTTC,CASRLEGLGEQFF,NA,TRBJ2-1,TRBV6-5,13,NA
TGTGCCAGCAGCTACCCAGGTGAGGTCACTGAAGCTTTCTTT,CASSYPGEVTEAFF,NA,TRBJ1-1,TRBV13,14,few
TGTGCCTGGAGTGGGGTAGCGACAGATACGCAGTATTTT,CAWSGVATDTQYF,NA,TRBJ2-3,TRBV30,13,NA
TGCGCCAGCAGCTTGGGCAGGGGGCGTCTTCCATACTCTGGAAACACCATATATTTT,CASSLGRGRLPYSGNTIYF,TRBD1,TRBJ1-3,TRBV5-1,19,NA
TGTGCCAGCAGCTTAAGTGGTATCACCGGGGGGAGCTACAATGAGCAGTTCTTC,CASSLSGITGGSYNEQFF,TRBD2,TRBJ2-1,TRBV13,18,NA
TGCAGCGTCTTGGACGGGGATTCCCAGTACTTC,CSVLDGDSQYF,NA,TRBJ2-5,TRBV29-1,11,few
TGCGCCAGCAGGCTGGATGAGCAGTTCTTC,CASRLDEQFF,NA,TRBJ2-1,TRBV23-1,10,NA
TGTGCCAGCGTCAAGGGCTACGAGCAGTACTTC,CASVKGYEQYF,NA,TRBJ2-7,TRBV28,11,NA
TGTGCCAGCTCACCCCCCGGGGCTGAAGCTTTCTTT,CASSPPGAEAFF,NA,TRBJ1-1,TRBV18,12,many
TGTGCCAGCAGTCTGCACATGAATAGCAATCAGCCCCAGCATTTT,CASSLHMNSNQPQHF,NA,TRBJ1-5,TRBV6-2/TRBV6-3,15,few
TGTGCCAGCAGCTTAGCGGTAGGCGTGAGCACAGATACGCAGTATTTT,CASSLAVGVSTDTQYF,NA,TRBJ2-3,TRBV7-2,16,NA
TGTGCCAGCCTTGACCCTATGGGGGGGACGGGCACTGAAGCTTTCTTT,CASLDPMGGTGTEAFF,NA,TRBJ1-1,TRBV6-5,16,few
TGTGCCAGCAGCTCCCGGACGGAATATGGCTACACCTTC,CASSSRTEYGYTF,NA,TRBJ1-2,TRBV7-9,13,NA
TGCGCCAGCAGCCAAGGACGTAGTTCAGGGCCAGATACGCAGTATTTT,CASSQGRSSGPDTQYF,NA,TRBJ2-3,TRBV4-1,16,NA
TGCGCCAGCAGCTTTACCCTGATGGGAACTGAGCAGTTCTTC,CASSFTLMGTEQFF,NA,TRBJ2-1,TRBV5-1,14,NA
TGCAGTGCGGAATACCGGGACAGGGGTCTGGCCGAAGCTTTCTTT,CSAEYRDRGLAEAFF,TRBD1,TRBJ1-1,TRBV20-1,15,few
TGCGCCAGCAGCTTGGGGCCGGGACAGGGTTTTGCAGATACGCAGTATTTT,CASSLGPGQGFADTQYF,TRBD1,TRBJ2-3,TRBV5-1,17,NA